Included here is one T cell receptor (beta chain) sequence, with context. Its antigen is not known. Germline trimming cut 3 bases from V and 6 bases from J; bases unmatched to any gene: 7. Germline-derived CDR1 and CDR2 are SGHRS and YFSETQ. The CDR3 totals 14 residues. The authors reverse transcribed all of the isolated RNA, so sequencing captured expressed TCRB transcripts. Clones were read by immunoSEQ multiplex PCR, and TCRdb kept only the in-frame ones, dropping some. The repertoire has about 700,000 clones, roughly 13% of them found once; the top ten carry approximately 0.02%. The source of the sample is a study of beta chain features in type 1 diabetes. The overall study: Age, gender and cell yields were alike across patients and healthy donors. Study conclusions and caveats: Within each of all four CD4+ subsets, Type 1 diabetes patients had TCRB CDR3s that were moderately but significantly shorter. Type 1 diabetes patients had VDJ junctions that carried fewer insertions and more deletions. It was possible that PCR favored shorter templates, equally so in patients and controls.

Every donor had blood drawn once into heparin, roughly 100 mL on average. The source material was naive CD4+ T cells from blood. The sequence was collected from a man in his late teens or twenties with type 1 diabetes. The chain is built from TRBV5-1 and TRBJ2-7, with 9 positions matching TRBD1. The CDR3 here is CASSSGDRDPEQYF. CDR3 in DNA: TGCGCCAGCAGCTCCGGGGACAGGGATCCCGAGCAGTACTTC. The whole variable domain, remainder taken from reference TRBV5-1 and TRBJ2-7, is KAGVTQTPRYLIKTRGQQVTLSCSPISGHRSVSWYQQTPGQGLQFLFEYFSETQRNKGNFPGRFSGRQFSNSRSEMNVSTLELGDSALYLCASSSGDRDPEQYFGPGTRLTVT.